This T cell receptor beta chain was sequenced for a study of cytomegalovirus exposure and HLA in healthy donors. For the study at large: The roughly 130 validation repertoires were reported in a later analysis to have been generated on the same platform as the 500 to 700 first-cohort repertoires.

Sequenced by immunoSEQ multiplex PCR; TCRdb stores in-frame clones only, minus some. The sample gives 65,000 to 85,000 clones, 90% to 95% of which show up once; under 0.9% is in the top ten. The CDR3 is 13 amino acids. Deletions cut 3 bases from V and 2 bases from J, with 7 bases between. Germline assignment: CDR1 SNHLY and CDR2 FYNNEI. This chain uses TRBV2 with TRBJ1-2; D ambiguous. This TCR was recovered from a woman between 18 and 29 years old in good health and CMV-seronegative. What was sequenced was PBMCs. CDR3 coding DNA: TGTGCCAGCAGTGAGACGAGGAACTATGGCTACACCTTC. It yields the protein CASSETRNYGYTF.